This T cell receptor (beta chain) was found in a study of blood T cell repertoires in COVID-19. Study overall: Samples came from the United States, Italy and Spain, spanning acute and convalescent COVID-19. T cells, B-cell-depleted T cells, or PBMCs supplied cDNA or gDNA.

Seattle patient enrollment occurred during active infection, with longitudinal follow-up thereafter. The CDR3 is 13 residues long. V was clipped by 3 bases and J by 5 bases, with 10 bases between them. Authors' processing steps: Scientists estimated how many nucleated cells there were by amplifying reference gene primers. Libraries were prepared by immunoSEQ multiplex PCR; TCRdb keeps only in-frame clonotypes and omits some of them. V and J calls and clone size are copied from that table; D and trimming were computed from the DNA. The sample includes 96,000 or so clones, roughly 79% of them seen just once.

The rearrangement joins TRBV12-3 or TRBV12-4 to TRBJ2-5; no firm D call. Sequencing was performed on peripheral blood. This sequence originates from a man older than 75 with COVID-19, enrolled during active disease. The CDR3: CASSLAMGETQYF. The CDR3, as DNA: TGTGCCAGCAGTTTGGCTATGGGCGAGACCCAGTACTTC.